Here is one TCR beta chain with its context. The data originate from a study of T cells after yellow fever vaccination. As for the study in general: The SMART-Seq v4 Ultra Low Input method served to prepare the low-cell-number fractions. Study-level findings and limits: The study re-detected most primary-vaccination clones after the booster (around 96% CD4, approximately 87% CD8). Overlap between CD4 and CD8 compartments was detected for a small share of clonotypes.

A process of 5'RACE template switching, which added a universal primer site and UMIs, was used to make TCR cDNA. TCRdb re-called the 5' RACE reads with MiXCR, one entry per CDR3 protein. Altogether fewer than 100,000 distinct CDR3 sequences are present, around 9.8% being singletons, with the ten largest covering 15% to 20%. With 4 bases removed from V and 4 bases from J, the gap between germline ends came to 14 bases. CDR1 SGHRS and CDR2 YFSETQ come from the germline V gene. The CDR3 covers 14 residues. This specimen consisted of CD8+ T cells not binding an NS4B(214-222) dextramer, sorted from PBMCs, obtained about 2 weeks after the first yellow fever vaccination. The V gene is TRBV5-1, the J gene TRBJ1-1; tentative D call: TRBD1 (6 bases). The clonotype comes from a man younger than 30 who received the YFV17D yellow fever vaccine. For the CDR3, the DNA is TGCGCCAGCAGCACCTACAGGGTGAGCACTGAAGCTTTCTTT. It specifies CASSTYRVSTEAFF.